The rows below give T cell receptor beta chains drawn from one sample of a study of blood T cell repertoires in COVID-19. TCRdb's copy holds only in-frame clones and misses some; the assay was immunoSEQ multiplex PCR. This table has fewer than 200,000 clones, about 89% appearing once. The sequenced sample consisted of peripheral blood. Receptors were obtained from a man aged 35-49 years with active or convalescent COVID-19. The conserved cysteine and the conserved F or W are not part of the CDR3 here.

j_call: TRBJ2-4
v_call: TRBV10-3
cdr3_aa: AISDGTRRGDIQY

j_call: TRBJ1-1
v_call: TRBV9
cdr3_aa: ASSVVDSSPAF

j_call: TRBJ2-7
v_call: TRBV5-1
cdr3_aa: ASSPRGFPYEQY

j_call: TRBJ1-2
v_call: TRBV5-8
cdr3_aa: ASSLGADNYGYT

j_call: TRBJ1-1
v_call: TRBV7-9
cdr3_aa: ASSTQGKNTEAF

j_call: TRBJ2-1
v_call: TRBV12-3/TRBV12-4
cdr3_aa: ASSQTLTQQF

j_call: TRBJ2-3
v_call: TRBV29-1
cdr3_aa: SGFRKRGDTQY

j_call: TRBJ2-3
v_call: TRBV5-6
cdr3_aa: ASSSKRGEDTQY

j_call: TRBJ1-1
v_call: TRBV6-5
cdr3_aa: ASRDRTEAF

j_call: TRBJ2-2
v_call: TRBV3-1/TRBV3-2
cdr3_aa: ASSPSSATSGGAGGTGELF

j_call: TRBJ1-1
v_call: TRBV4-3
cdr3_aa: ASSLLPLRTENTEAF

j_call: TRBJ1-4
v_call: TRBV5-1
cdr3_aa: ASSLDPGTGKEKLF

j_call: TRBJ1-2
v_call: TRBV7-9
cdr3_aa: ASSSLEVGYT

j_call: TRBJ2-2
v_call: TRBV20-1
cdr3_aa: SASSNRGMAGELF

j_call: TRBJ2-2
v_call: TRBV19
cdr3_aa: ASSGRGAGGGTGELF

j_call: TRBJ1-5
v_call: TRBV4-2
cdr3_aa: ASSQGTDPTQPQH

j_call: TRBJ2-3
v_call: TRBV5-5
cdr3_aa: ASSDGTGANTQY

j_call: TRBJ2-6
v_call: TRBV28
cdr3_aa: ASFKTPGHGRLGANVLT

j_call: TRBJ1-2
v_call: TRBV30
cdr3_aa: AWRRLNNYGYT

j_call: TRBJ2-2
v_call: TRBV7-2
cdr3_aa: ASSFGTPNTGELF

j_call: TRBJ1-1
v_call: TRBV5-4
cdr3_aa: ASSLSSGEAF

j_call: TRBJ1-5
v_call: TRBV6-5
cdr3_aa: ASRPTGFNQPQH

j_call: TRBJ2-6
v_call: TRBV4-2
cdr3_aa: ASSQNVGQTSGANVLT

j_call: TRBJ1-1
v_call: TRBV25-1
cdr3_aa: ASRETGKAF

j_call: TRBJ1-1
v_call: TRBV18
cdr3_aa: ASSPKFGVEAF

j_call: TRBJ1-1
v_call: TRBV2
cdr3_aa: ASSDGMGTDEAF

j_call: TRBJ1-2
v_call: TRBV30
cdr3_aa: AWSVGGVGYT

j_call: TRBJ1-1
v_call: TRBV11-2
cdr3_aa: ASSLSPEAF

j_call: TRBJ1-6
v_call: TRBV19
cdr3_aa: ASSIAVGGSSYNSPLH

j_call: TRBJ2-3
v_call: TRBV13
cdr3_aa: ASSSRQASGGDTQY

j_call: TRBJ2-1
v_call: TRBV5-1
cdr3_aa: ASSLTGYEQF

j_call: TRBJ1-1
v_call: TRBV7-9
cdr3_aa: ASSPSGDYMNTEAF

j_call: TRBJ2-5
v_call: TRBV7-9
cdr3_aa: ASSSTGSSTGTQY

j_call: TRBJ2-2
v_call: TRBV6-5
cdr3_aa: ASSSGGGESGELF

j_call: TRBJ2-3
v_call: TRBV19
cdr3_aa: ASSIGAGPAGDTQY

j_call: TRBJ1-2
v_call: TRBV9
cdr3_aa: ASSGTFAHGYT

j_call: TRBJ1-5
v_call: TRBV6-5
cdr3_aa: ASSSAGVGNQPQH

j_call: TRBJ2-1
v_call: TRBV7-9
cdr3_aa: ASSPTGTKSYNEQF

j_call: TRBJ1-2
v_call: TRBV2
cdr3_aa: ASSEYQGYGGYT

j_call: TRBJ1-6
v_call: TRBV2
cdr3_aa: ASSVQGVHSPLH

j_call: TRBJ1-1
v_call: TRBV25-1
cdr3_aa: ASKPPLGRGLNTEAF

j_call: TRBJ2-7
v_call: TRBV4-1
cdr3_aa: ASSHHQKAGAYEQY

j_call: TRBJ2-3
v_call: TRBV19
cdr3_aa: ASSPGLARDTQY

j_call: TRBJ2-7
v_call: TRBV7-2
cdr3_aa: ASSSDTRHEQY

j_call: TRBJ1-2
v_call: TRBV7-9
cdr3_aa: ASSPGQGGDYGYT

j_call: TRBJ1-4
v_call: TRBV28
cdr3_aa: ASSAGRVGREKLF

j_call: TRBJ1-2
v_call: TRBV9
cdr3_aa: ASSVGVGDGYT

j_call: TRBJ2-7
v_call: TRBV7-8
cdr3_aa: ASSSRDFKYEQY

j_call: TRBJ2-3
v_call: TRBV30
cdr3_aa: AWLRGSTDTQY

j_call: TRBJ1-2
v_call: TRBV18
cdr3_aa: ASSLGENYGYT

j_call: TRBJ1-1
v_call: TRBV27
cdr3_aa: ASSSQGLRAF

j_call: TRBJ1-2
v_call: TRBV12-3/TRBV12-4
cdr3_aa: ASSFGDSYGYT